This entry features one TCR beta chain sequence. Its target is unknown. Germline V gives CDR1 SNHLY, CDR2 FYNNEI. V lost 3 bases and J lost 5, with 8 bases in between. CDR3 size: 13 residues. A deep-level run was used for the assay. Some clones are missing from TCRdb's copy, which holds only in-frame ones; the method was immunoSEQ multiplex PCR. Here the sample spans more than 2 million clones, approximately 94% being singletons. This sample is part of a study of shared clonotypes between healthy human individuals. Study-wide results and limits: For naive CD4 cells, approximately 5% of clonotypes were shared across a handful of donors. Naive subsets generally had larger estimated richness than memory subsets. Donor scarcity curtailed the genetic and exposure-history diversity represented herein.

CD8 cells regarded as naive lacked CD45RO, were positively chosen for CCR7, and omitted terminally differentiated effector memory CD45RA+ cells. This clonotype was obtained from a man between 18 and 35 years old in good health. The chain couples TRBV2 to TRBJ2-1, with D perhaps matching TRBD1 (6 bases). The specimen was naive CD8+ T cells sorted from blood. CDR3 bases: TGTGCCAGCAGTGATGGGACAAACAATGAGCAGTTCTTC. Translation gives CASSDGTNNEQFF.